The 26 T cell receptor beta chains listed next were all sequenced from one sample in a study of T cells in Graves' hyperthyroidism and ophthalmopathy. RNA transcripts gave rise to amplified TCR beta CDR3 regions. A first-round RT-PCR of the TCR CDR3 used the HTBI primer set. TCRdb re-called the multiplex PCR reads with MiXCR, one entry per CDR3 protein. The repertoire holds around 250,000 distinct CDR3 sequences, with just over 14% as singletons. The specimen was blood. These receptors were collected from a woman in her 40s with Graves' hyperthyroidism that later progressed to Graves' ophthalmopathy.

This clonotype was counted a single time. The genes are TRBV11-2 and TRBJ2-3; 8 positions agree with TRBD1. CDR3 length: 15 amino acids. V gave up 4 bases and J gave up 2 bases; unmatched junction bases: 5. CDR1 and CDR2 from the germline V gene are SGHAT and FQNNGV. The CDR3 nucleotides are TGTGCCAGCAGCTCCCGACAGGGGCACACAGATACGCAGTATTTT. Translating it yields CASSSRQGHTDTQYF.

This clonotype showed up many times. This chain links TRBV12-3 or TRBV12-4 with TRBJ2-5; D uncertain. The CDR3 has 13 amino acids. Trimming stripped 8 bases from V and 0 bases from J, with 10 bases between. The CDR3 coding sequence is TGTGCCAGCTCAAAAAGCTACCAAGAGACCCAGTACTTC. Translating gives CASSKSYQETQYF.

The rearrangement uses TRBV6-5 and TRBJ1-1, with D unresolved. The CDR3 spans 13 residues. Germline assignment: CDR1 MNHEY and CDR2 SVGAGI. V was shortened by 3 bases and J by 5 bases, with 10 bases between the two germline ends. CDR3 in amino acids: CASSYAGETEAFF. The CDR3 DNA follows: TGTGCCAGCAGTTATGCCGGGGAGACTGAAGCTTTCTTT.

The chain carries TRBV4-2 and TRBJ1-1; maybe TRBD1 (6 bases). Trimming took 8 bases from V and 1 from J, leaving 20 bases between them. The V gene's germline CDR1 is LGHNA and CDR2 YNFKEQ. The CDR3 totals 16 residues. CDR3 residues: CASSRETWGQNTEAFF. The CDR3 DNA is TGTGCCAGCTCCCGAGAGACATGGGGACAGAACACTGAAGCTTTCTTT.

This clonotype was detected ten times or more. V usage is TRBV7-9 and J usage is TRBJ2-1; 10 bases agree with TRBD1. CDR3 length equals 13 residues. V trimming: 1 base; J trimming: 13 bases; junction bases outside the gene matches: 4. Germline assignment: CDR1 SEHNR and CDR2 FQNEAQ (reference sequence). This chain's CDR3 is CASSLGTGGPQFF. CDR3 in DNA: TGTGCCAGCAGCTTAGGGACAGGGGGACCCCAGTTCTTC.

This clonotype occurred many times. The CDR3 DNA is TGCGCCAGCAGCCAAGATATCCGACTCGTAGAAGGAACCGGGGAGCTGTTTTTT. It is translated as CASSQDIRLVEGTGELFF. The chain employs TRBV4-1 and TRBJ2-2; no clear D gene. The germline V gene encodes CDR1 MGHRA and CDR2 YSYEKL. Deletions cut 0 bases from V and 5 bases from J, with 19 bases between. This CDR3 has 18 amino acids.

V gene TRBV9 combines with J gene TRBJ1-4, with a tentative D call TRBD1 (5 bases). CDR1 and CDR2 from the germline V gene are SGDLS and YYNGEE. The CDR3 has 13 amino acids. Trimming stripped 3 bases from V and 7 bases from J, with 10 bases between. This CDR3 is CASSEQGGEKLFF. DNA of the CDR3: TGTGCCAGCAGCGAGCAGGGAGGTGAAAAACTGTTTTTT.

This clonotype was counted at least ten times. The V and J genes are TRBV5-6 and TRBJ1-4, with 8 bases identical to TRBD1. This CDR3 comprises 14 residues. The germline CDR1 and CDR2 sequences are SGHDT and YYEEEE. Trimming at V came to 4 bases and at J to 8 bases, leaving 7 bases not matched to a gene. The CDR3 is CASSHPGTGEKLFF. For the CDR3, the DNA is TGTGCCAGCAGCCATCCCGGGACAGGCGAAAAACTGTTTTTT.

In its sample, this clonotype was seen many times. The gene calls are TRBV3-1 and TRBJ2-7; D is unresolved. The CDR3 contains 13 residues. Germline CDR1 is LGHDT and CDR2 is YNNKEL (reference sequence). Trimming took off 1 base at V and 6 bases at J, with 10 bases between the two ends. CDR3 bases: TGTGCCAGCAGCCAAGGGCGGTCCGGCGAGCAGTACTTC. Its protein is CASSQGRSGEQYF.

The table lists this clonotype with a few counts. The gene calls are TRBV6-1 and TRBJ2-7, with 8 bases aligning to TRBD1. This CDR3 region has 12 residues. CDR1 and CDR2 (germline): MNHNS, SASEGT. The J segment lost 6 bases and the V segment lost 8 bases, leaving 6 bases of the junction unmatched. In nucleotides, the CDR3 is TGTGCCAGCCGACAGGGGAAGGGCGAGCAGTACTTC. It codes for CASRQGKGEQYF.

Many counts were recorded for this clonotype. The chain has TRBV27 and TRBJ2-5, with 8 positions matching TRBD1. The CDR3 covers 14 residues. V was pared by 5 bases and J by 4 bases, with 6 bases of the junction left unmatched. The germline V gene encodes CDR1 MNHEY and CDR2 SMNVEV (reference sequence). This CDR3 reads CASSPQTGAETQYF. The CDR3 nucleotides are TGTGCCAGCAGTCCCCAGACAGGGGCAGAGACCCAGTACTTC.

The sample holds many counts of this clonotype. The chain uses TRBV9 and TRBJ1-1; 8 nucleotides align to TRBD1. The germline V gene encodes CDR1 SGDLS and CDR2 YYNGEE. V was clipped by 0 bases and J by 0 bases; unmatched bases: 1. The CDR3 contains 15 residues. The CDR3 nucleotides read TGTGCCAGCAGCGTAGGGACAGGGTTGAACACTGAAGCTTTCTTT. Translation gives CASSVGTGLNTEAFF.

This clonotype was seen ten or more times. CDR3 sequence (DNA): TGTGCCAGCAGCTTTGTGCAGCCGAATGAAAAACTGTTTTTT. Translation gives CASSFVQPNEKLFF. This rearrangement joins TRBV5-6 to TRBJ1-4; D call uncertain. The CDR3 is 14 amino acids. Germline CDR1 reads SGHDT; CDR2 reads YYEEEE. Trimming left V 2 bases short and J 5 bases short, with 10 bases between.

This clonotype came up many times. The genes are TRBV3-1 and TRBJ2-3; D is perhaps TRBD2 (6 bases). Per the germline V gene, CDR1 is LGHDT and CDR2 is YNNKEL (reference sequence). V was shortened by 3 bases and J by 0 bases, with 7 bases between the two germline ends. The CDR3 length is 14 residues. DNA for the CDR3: TGTGCCAGCAGCCAGGGGGGAAGCACAGATACGCAGTATTTT. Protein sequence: CASSQGGSTDTQYF.

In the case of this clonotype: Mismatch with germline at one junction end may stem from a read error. CDR3 region: CASSQGNSGELFF. The CDR3 DNA is TGTGCCAGCAGCCAAGGGAACTCCGGGGAGCTGTTTTTT. The rearrangement joins TRBV3-1 to TRBJ2-2, with D unclear. CDR3 length: 13 amino acids. The germline V gene encodes CDR1 LGHDT and CDR2 YNNKEL (reference sequence).

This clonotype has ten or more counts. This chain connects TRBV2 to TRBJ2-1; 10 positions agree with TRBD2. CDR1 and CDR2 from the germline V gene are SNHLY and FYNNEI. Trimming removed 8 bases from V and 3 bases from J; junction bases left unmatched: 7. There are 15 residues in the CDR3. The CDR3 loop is CASCRLAGRYNEQFF. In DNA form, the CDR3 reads TGTGCCAGCTGCCGACTAGCGGGCCGCTACAATGAGCAGTTCTTC.

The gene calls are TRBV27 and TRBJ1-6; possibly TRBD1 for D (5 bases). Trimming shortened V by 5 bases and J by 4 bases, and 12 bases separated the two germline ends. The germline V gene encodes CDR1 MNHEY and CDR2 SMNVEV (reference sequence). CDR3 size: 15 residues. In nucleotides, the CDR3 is TGTGCCAGCAGTCCCCGGGGCCTGTATAATTCACCCCTCCACTTT. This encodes CASSPRGLYNSPLHF.

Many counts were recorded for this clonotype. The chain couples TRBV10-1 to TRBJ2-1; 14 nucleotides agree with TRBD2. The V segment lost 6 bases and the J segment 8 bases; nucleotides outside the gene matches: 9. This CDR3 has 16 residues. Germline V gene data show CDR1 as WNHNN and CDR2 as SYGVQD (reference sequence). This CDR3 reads CASSLGLAGVMDEQFF. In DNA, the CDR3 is TGCGCCAGCAGCCTGGGACTAGCGGGAGTAATGGATGAGCAGTTCTTC.

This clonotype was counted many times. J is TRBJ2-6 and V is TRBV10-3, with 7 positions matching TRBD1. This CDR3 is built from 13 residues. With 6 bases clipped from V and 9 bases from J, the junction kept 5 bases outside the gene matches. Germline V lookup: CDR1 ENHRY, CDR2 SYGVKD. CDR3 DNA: TGTGCCATCAGAGGGACAGAGGGCAACGTCCTGACTTTC. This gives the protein CAIRGTEGNVLTF.

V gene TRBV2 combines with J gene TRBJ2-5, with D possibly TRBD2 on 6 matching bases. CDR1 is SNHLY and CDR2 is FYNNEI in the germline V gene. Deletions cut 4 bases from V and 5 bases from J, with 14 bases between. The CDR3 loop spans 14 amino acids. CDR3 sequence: CASSATEGGETQYF. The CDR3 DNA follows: TGTGCCAGCAGTGCGACCGAAGGAGGGGAGACCCAGTACTTC.

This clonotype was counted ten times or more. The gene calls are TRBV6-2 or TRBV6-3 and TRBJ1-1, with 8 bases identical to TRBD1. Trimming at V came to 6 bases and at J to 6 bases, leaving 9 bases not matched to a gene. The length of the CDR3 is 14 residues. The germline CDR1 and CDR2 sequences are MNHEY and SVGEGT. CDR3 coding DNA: TGTGCCAGCAGGGACAGGGATTTAAATTCTGAAGCTTTCTTT. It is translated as CASRDRDLNSEAFF.

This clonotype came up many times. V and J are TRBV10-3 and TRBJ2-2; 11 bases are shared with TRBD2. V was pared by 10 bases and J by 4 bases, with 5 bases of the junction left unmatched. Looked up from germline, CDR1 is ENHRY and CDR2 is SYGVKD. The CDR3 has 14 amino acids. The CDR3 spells CATGTSGFTGELFF. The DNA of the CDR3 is TGTGCCACCGGGACTAGCGGTTTCACCGGGGAGCTGTTTTTT.

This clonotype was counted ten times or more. The CDR3, as DNA: TGTGCCATCAGTCTTGAGCGGGAAAACACCGGGGAGCTGTTTTTT. Residues: CAISLERENTGELFF. The V call is TRBV10-3, the J call TRBJ2-2; 7 bases fit TRBD2. The CDR3 extends over 15 amino acids. V gave up 5 bases and J gave up 2 bases; unmatched junction bases: 5. Germline loops: CDR1 ENHRY, CDR2 SYGVKD.

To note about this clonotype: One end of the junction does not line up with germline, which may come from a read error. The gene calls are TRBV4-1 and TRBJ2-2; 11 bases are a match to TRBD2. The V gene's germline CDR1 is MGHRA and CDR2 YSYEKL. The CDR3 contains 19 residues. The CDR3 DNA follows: TGCGCCAGCAGTCAAGTTAATATGGGACTAGCGGAACCTACCGGGGAGCTGTTTTTT. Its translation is CASSQVNMGLAEPTGELFF.

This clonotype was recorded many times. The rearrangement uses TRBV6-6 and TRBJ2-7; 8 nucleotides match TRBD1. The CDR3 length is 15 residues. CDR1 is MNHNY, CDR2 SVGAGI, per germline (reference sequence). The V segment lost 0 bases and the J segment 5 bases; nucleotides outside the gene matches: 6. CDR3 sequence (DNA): TGTGCCAGCAGTTACTCGGGCAGGGGGCAGAACGAGCAGTACTTC. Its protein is CASSYSGRGQNEQYF.

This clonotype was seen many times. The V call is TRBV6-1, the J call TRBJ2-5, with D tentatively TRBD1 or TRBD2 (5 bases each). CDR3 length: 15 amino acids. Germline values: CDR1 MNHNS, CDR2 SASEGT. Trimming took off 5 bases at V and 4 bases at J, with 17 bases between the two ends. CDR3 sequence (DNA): TGTGCCAGCAGTTGGGACCATAGCGCGGGAGAGACCCAGTACTTC. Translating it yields CASSWDHSAGETQYF.